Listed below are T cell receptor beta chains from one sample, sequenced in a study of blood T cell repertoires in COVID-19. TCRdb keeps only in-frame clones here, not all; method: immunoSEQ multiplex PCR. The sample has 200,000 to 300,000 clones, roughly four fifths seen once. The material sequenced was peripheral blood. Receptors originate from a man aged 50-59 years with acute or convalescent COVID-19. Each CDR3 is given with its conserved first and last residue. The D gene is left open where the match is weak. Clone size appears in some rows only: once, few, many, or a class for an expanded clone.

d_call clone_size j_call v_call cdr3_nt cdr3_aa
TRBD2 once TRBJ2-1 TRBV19 TGTGCCAGTAGTCCCGGTAGCGGGAATAACGATGAGCAGTTCTTC CASSPGSGNNDEQFF
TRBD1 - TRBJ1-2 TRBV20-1 TGCAGTGCTAGTACAAGCCCAGGGGGTTATGGCTACACCTTC CSASTSPGGYGYTF
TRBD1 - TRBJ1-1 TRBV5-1 TGCGCCAGCAGAGACAGGGAACGTTCGAACACTGAAGCTTTCTTT CASRDRERSNTEAFF
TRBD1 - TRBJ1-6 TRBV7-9 TGTGCCAGCAGCTCCGGACAGGGGGCAAATTCACCCCTCCACTTT CASSSGQGANSPLHF
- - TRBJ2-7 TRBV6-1 TGTGCCAGCAGTGAATTCCCGGCCTACGAGCAGTACTTC CASSEFPAYEQYF
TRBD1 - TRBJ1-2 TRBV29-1 TGCAGCGTTGGTCAGGGGGCTTATGGCTACACCTTC CSVGQGAYGYTF
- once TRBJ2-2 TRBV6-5 TGTGCCAGCAGTTCCCCCGCAGGGTCGAACACCGGGGAGCTGTTTTTT CASSSPAGSNTGELFF
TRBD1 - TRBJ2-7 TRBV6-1 TGTGCCAGCAGTGAAGGGGGACAGGGGTACGAGCAGTACTTC CASSEGGQGYEQYF
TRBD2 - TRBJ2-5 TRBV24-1 TGTGCCACCAGCCCGCGGGGGGGTTTTGACACCCAGTACTTC CATSPRGGFDTQYF
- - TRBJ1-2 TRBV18 TGTGCCAGCTCCCCCGTCGGGGGCTATGGCTACACCTTC CASSPVGGYGYTF
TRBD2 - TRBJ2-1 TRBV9 TGTGCCAGCAGCGTAGTAGCAGCGGGGCCCAACAATGAGCAGTTCTTC CASSVVAAGPNNEQFF
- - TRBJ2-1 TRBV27 TGTGCCAGCACCGTCCGGGTAGCAGGGGCGAACAATGAGCAGTTCTTC CASTVRVAGANNEQFF
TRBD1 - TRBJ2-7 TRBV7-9 TGTGCCAGCAGCTTCGCAGCCGGGACAGGGAAAGGGTACGAGCAGTACTTC CASSFAAGTGKGYEQYF
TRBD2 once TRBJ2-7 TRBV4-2 TGTGCCAGCAGCCAAGATCCGAGACTAGCGGACCAAGCCTACGAGCAGTACTTC CASSQDPRLADQAYEQYF
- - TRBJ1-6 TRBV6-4 TGTGCCAGCAGTGACGGGGGGGGAAGAAATTCACCCCTCCACTTT CASSDGGGRNSPLHF
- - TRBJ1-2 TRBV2 TGTGCCAGCAGTGGGAACAGGGTTCGTGGCTACACCTTC CASSGNRVRGYTF
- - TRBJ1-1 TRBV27 TGTGCCAGCAGGCCAGACAGAGCAATGAACACTGAAGCTTTCTTT CASRPDRAMNTEAFF
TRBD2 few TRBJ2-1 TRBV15 TGTGCCACCAGCTCTCAGCGGGAGAGCTCCTACAATGAGCAGTTCTTC CATSSQRESSYNEQFF
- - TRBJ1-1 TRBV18 TGTGCCAGCTCACCAAGCCAGGGGATCACTGAAGCTTTCTTT CASSPSQGITEAFF
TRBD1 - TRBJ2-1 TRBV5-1 TGCGCCAGCAGCCCAATCCGCAGGGGGCACTCCTACAATGAGCAGTTCTTC CASSPIRRGHSYNEQFF
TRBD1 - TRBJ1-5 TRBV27 TGTGCCAGCAGTCCGGGACAGGGGGGACAGCCCCAGCATTTT CASSPGQGGQPQHF
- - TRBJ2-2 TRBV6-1 TGTGCCAGCAGGGAAGGACTCAACACCGGGGAGCTGTTTTTT CASREGLNTGELFF
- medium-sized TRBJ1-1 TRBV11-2 TGTGCCAGCAGCTCCTCGGGTTACACTGAAGCTTTCTTT CASSSSGYTEAFF
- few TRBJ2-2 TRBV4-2 TGTGCCAGCAGCCAAGATCGGTTCCGGAACACCGGGGAGCTGTTTTTT CASSQDRFRNTGELFF
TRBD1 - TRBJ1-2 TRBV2 TGTGCCAGCTTTTCGGACAGGGGGCGACCACTCCACTTC CASFSDRGRPLHF
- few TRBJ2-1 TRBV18 TGTGCCAGCTCACCCCTTATCACAGAAAACAATGAGCAGTTCTTC CASSPLITENNEQFF
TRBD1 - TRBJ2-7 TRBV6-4 TGTGCCAGCAGCACCGGGACAGGGAACGAGCAGTACTTC CASSTGTGNEQYF
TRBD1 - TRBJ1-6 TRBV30 TGTGCCGTTGCTTCCGGGACAGGGATCAATTCACCCCTCCACTTT CAVASGTGINSPLHF
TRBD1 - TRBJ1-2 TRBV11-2 TGTGCCAGCAGCCCGCAGGGGGGCGGCTACACCTTC CASSPQGGGYTF
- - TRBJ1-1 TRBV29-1 TGCAGCGTCAGGGCGGGGGACACTGAAGCTTTCTTT CSVRAGDTEAFF